What follows are 21 T cell receptor beta chains derived from one specimen sequenced in a study of CD8 T cells in ankylosing spondylitis. No antigen has been identified for these receptors. Study-level findings and limits: Apparently characteristic of ankylosing spondylitis blood was a TCR beta motif (about 8 highly homologous variants).

TCRdb called the 5' RACE reads again in MiXCR, with one record for every CDR3 protein. The profile covers hundreds of thousands of distinct CDR3 sequences, with about 10% appearing a single time and more than 0.5% taken by the ten largest. Sequencing used blood, either unsorted or a sorted T cell fraction (not recorded which). These receptor sequences come from a male donor with ankylosing spondylitis.

This chain joins TRBV6-1 and TRBJ2-3; D unclear. The length of the CDR3 is 14 residues. Germline values: CDR1 MNHNS, CDR2 SASEGT. V gave up 6 bases and J gave up 0 bases, with 10 bases separating them. CDR3 nucleotide sequence: TGTGCCAGCAGGAACCTTAGAAGCACAGATACGCAGTATTTT. This gives the protein CASRNLRSTDTQYF.

This clonotype came up many times. V is TRBV29-1 and J is TRBJ2-1; D is possibly TRBD2 (7 bases). The CDR3 has 12 amino acids. In germline, CDR1 is SQVTM, CDR2 ANQGSEA. V lost 6 bases and J 9 bases, leaving 15 bases between the germline ends. CDR3 region: CSVGLGGREQFF. In DNA, the CDR3 is TGCAGCGTAGGACTAGGGGGGCGTGAGCAGTTCTTC.

This clonotype occurred a few times. The rearrangement links TRBV20-1 to TRBJ2-1; 8 nucleotides align to TRBD1. CDR1 DFQATT and CDR2 SNEGSKA come from the germline V gene (reference sequence). This CDR3 has 14 amino acids. J lost 8 bases, V lost 7 bases, and 13 bases had no gene match. The CDR3: CSDRGQGASHEQFF. The CDR3 bases are TGCAGTGACCGGGGCCAGGGGGCGTCCCATGAGCAGTTCTTC.

Concerning this clonotype itself: A junction end diverges from the germline sequence, so it may reflect a read error. J is TRBJ2-1 and V is TRBV12-3 or TRBV12-4, with TRBD2 matching over 12 bases. The CDR3 consists of 19 residues. CDR3 protein: CTSCLIRLAGVNSYNEQFF. In DNA form, the CDR3 reads TGTACCAGCTGTTTGATCAGACTAGCGGGGGTGAACTCCTACAATGAGCAGTTCTTC.

This chain links TRBV4-3 with TRBJ1-4, with D possibly matching TRBD1 (5 bases). The V gene lost 5 bases and the J gene lost 7 bases, with 20 bases spanning the gap. The CDR3 covers 16 residues. CDR1 and CDR2 (germline): LGHNA, YSLEER. The CDR3 spells CASSSPVGTATEKLFF. In nucleotides, the CDR3 is TGCGCCAGCAGCTCCCCCGTGGGGACGGCTACTGAAAAACTGTTTTTT.

V gene TRBV29-1 combines with J gene TRBJ1-2, with TRBD1 identical over 11 bases. The germline gives CDR1 SQVTM, CDR2 ANQGSEA. With 7 bases clipped from V and 7 bases from J, the junction kept 5 bases outside the gene matches. The CDR3 has 12 residues. CDR3 bases: TGCAGCGCTAAGGGACAGGGGGTTGGCTACACCTTC. Its protein product is CSAKGQGVGYTF. Full variable domain (rest looked up from reference TRBV29-1 and TRBJ1-2): SAVISQKPSRDICQRGTSLTIQCQVDSQVTMMFWYRQQPGQSLTLIATANQGSEATYESGFVIDKFPISRPNLTFSTLTVSNMSPEDSSIYLCSAKGQGVGYTFGSGTRLTVV.

This clonotype was recorded at least ten times. CDR3 residues: CSARDAPGRNYGYTF. For the CDR3, the DNA is TGCAGTGCTAGAGACGCTCCGGGACGCAACTATGGCTACACCTTC. This chain connects TRBV20-1 to TRBJ1-2; D is possibly TRBD1 (5 bases). From germline, CDR1 is DFQATT and CDR2 SNEGSKA (reference sequence). The V and J ends lost 0 bases and 2 bases respectively, with 13 bases between them. This CDR3 comprises 15 residues.

This clonotype has a handful of counts. The rearrangement uses TRBV20-1 and TRBJ2-7; TRBD2 aligns across 15 bases. Germline-derived CDR1 and CDR2 are DFQATT and SNEGSKA (reference sequence). V lost 5 bases to trimming and J lost 2 bases; unmatched junction nucleotides: 7. This CDR3 spans 16 amino acids. DNA for the CDR3: TGCAGTGCTTCCTCGGGACTAGCGGGAGGAACCTACGAGCAGTACTTC. Translating gives CSASSGLAGGTYEQYF.

CDR3 region: CASSAWDREDEQYF. The CDR3 region has the DNA TGTGCCAGCAGCGCTTGGGACAGGGAAGACGAGCAGTACTTC. V and J are TRBV25-1 and TRBJ2-7; the match to TRBD1 covers 9 bases. CDR3 size: 14 residues. The trim removed 6 bases at V and 5 bases at J, leaving 8 bases unmatched. Germline-derived CDR1 and CDR2 are MGHDK and SYGVNS.

This clonotype was seen only a few times. V gene TRBV7-2 combines with J gene TRBJ2-1; 8 bases agree with TRBD2. This CDR3 region has 15 residues. The germline CDR1 and CDR2 sequences are SGHTA and FQGNSA. The V gene end was trimmed by 5 bases and the J gene end by 7 bases; junction bases not matched to a gene: 10. CDR3 in amino acids: CASSPGGALMNEQFF. The CDR3 coding sequence is TGTGCCAGCAGCCCCGGGGGGGCCCTTATGAATGAGCAGTTCTTC.

This clonotype turned up a few times. This rearrangement joins TRBV5-1 to TRBJ1-4; 7 bases agree with TRBD1. Germline loops: CDR1 SGHRS, CDR2 YFSETQ. V lost 3 bases and J lost 5; bases outside the gene matches: 10. The CDR3 loop spans 16 amino acids. This CDR3 reads CASSSPAGQVNEKLFF. The CDR3 region has the DNA TGCGCCAGCAGCTCCCCTGCAGGACAGGTGAATGAAAAACTGTTTTTT.

The chain joins TRBV5-1 to TRBJ2-7; 7 nucleotides agree with TRBD1. CDR3 length equals 13 residues. V lost 4 bases, J lost 5 bases, and 6 bases stayed unmatched. In germline, CDR1 is SGHRS, CDR2 YFSETQ. The CDR3 sequence is CASSPLGGHEQYF. The DNA of the CDR3 is TGCGCCAGCAGCCCCCTAGGGGGCCACGAGCAGTACTTC.

This clonotype was counted only a few times. The chain has TRBV7-9 and TRBJ2-7, with D perhaps matching TRBD1 (5 bases). Germline V lookup: CDR1 SEHNR, CDR2 FQNEAQ (reference sequence). V shed 5 bases and J shed 2 bases, with 13 bases lying between them. The CDR3 covers 14 residues. CDR3 nucleotides: TGTGCCAGCAGCCAGGACAACTACGCCTACGAGCAGTACTTC. It codes for CASSQDNYAYEQYF.

There are a few counts of this clonotype. This chain connects TRBV2 to TRBJ2-4, with D maybe TRBD2 (5 bases). This CDR3 is 15 amino acids long. Trimming shortened V by 6 bases and J by 6 bases, and 18 bases separated the two germline ends. CDR1 is SNHLY and CDR2 is FYNNEI in the germline V gene. This CDR3 is CASRAPRGRGNIQYF. For the CDR3, the DNA is TGTGCCAGCAGGGCCCCGCGAGGCCGGGGAAACATTCAGTACTTC.

The V gene is TRBV30, the J gene TRBJ1-1; unclear D gene. From germline, CDR1 is GTSNPN and CDR2 SVGIG (reference sequence). The CDR3 runs 16 residues. V was cut by 0 bases and J by 0 bases, with 14 bases left in between. The CDR3 nucleotides read TGTGCCTGGAGTGTTATCCCGACTCGGATGAACACTGAAGCTTTCTTT. Protein: CAWSVIPTRMNTEAFF.

The chain combines TRBV11-2 with TRBJ2-5, with 7 bases lining up with TRBD1. The CDR3 consists of 14 residues. Germline CDR1 reads SGHAT; CDR2 reads FQNNGV. The J segment lost 3 bases and the V segment lost 3 bases, leaving 4 bases of the junction unmatched. CDR3 bases: TGTGCCAGCAGCTTCCGACAGGGAGAAGAGACCCAGTACTTC. It specifies CASSFRQGEETQYF.

This chain joins TRBV4-3 and TRBJ2-1, with D tentatively TRBD2 (6 bases). This CDR3 has 15 amino acids. V lost 4 bases and J lost 2, with 12 bases in between. Germline V gene sequence: CDR1 LGHNA, CDR2 YSLEER. This chain's CDR3 is CASSPGVSAYNEQFF. The CDR3 DNA is TGCGCCAGCAGCCCGGGGGTCTCTGCCTACAATGAGCAGTTCTTC.

The chain uses TRBV20-1 and TRBJ1-5, with D possibly TRBD1 on 5 matching bases. The germline CDR1 and CDR2 sequences are DFQATT and SNEGSKA (reference sequence). The CDR3 totals 16 residues. V lost 0 bases, J lost 1 base, and 13 bases lay in between. The CDR3 loop is CSARDAGTASNQPQHF. The CDR3 bases are TGCAGTGCTAGAGATGCAGGGACCGCCAGCAATCAGCCCCAGCATTTT.

This clonotype was detected many times. In nucleotides, the CDR3 is TGCGCCAGCAGCCGTGACCGGGTCAAAAATGAAAAACTGTTTTTT. Its translation is CASSRDRVKNEKLFF. The J gene is TRBJ1-4, the V gene TRBV4-3; D is unresolved. This CDR3 is 15 amino acids long. V lost 4 bases, J lost 5 bases, and 14 bases lay in between. CDR1 and CDR2 from the germline V gene are LGHNA and YSLEER.

This clonotype has ten or more counts. V gene TRBV12-3 or TRBV12-4 combines with J gene TRBJ2-7; no clear D. The CDR3 has 14 residues. Trimming took 4 bases from V and 2 from J, leaving 12 bases between them. The CDR3 loop is CASSSRTQTYEQYF. The CDR3 DNA reads as TGTGCCAGCAGTTCGAGGACGCAAACCTACGAGCAGTACTTC.

This clonotype was recorded a few times. The J gene is TRBJ2-3, the V gene TRBV20-1; D is ambiguous. CDR1 DFQATT and CDR2 SNEGSKA come from the germline V gene (reference sequence). Trimming took 3 bases from V and 2 from J, leaving 6 bases between them. The CDR3 sequence is 12 residues long. The CDR3 protein is CSASPHTDTQYF. The CDR3 DNA is TGCAGTGCTAGCCCCCACACAGATACGCAGTATTTT.